One sample yielded the 21 T cell receptor beta chains listed below, sequenced in a study of blood T cell repertoires in COVID-19 (dated by TCRdb to about 2020). The library relied on the immunoSEQ multiplex PCR assay. TCRdb mirrors the immuneACCESS table, restricted to in-frame sequences. Some clones are absent from its copies; in checked studies, under half trace to an unresolved V gene, and the reason for the others is unknown. This sample gives about 160,000 clones in total; 77% of them show up just once. The top ten constitute 2.5% to 3% of the sample. Sample: peripheral blood. These receptor sequences come from a man aged 70-80 years with acute or convalescent COVID-19.

This clone was detected only a few times. The chain carries TRBV18 and TRBJ2-5, with 7 bases lining up with TRBD1. The CDR3 runs 17 residues. V gave up 3 bases and J gave up 3 bases; unmatched junction bases: 13. Germline-derived CDR1 and CDR2 are KGHSH and LQKENI. CDR3 DNA: TGTGCCAGCTCACCGGAATCAAGGACAGGTCTAAAAGAGACCCAGTACTTC. This codes for CASSPESRTGLKETQYF. Full variable domain (outside the CDR3, taken from reference TRBV18 and TRBJ2-5): NAGVMQNPRHLVRRRGQEARLRCSPMKGHSHVYWYRQLPEEGLKFMVYLQKENIIDESGMPKERFSAEFPKEGPSILRIQQVVRGDSAAYFCASSPESRTGLKETQYFGPGTRLLVL.

The chain is built from TRBV27 and TRBJ1-2; TRBD1 matches 10 bases. CDR3 size: 16 residues. J lost 4 bases, V lost 6 bases, and 11 bases had no gene match. The germline V gene encodes CDR1 MNHEY and CDR2 SMNVEV (reference sequence). The CDR3 DNA reads TGTGCCAGCAGGGACAAATCCGGGACAGGGGCCTATGGCTACACCTTC. This codes for CASRDKSGTGAYGYTF.

CDR3: CASSPPFPVRAQYF. The CDR3 nucleotides read TGTGCCAGCTCACCACCGTTCCCCGTCAGGGCCCAGTACTTC. The rearrangement joins TRBV18 to TRBJ2-5; weak D call: TRBD1 (5 bases). There are 14 residues in the CDR3. V lost 0 bases, J lost 9 bases, and 14 bases lay in between. Germline values: CDR1 KGHSH, CDR2 LQKENI.

There are a few counts of this clone. The same CDR3 can be traced to other DNA sequences in this sample. The V and J genes are TRBV24-1 and TRBJ1-2; 10 bases align to TRBD1. From germline, CDR1 is KGHDR and CDR2 SFDVKD. The CDR3 consists of 15 residues. J lost 5 bases, V lost 3 bases, and 5 bases had no gene match. The CDR3 reads CATSDPTGGVYGYTF. The CDR3 nucleotides are TGTGCCACCAGTGATCCGACAGGGGGCGTGTATGGCTACACCTTC.

The V gene is TRBV4-3, the J gene TRBJ2-7, with 8 positions matching TRBD2. This CDR3 region has 15 residues. Looked up from germline, CDR1 is LGHNA and CDR2 is YSLEER. V gave up 0 bases and J gave up 4 bases; unmatched junction bases: 5. For the CDR3, the DNA is TGCGCCAGCAGCCAAGATTCAGCGGGAGTTTACGAGCAGTACTTC. This encodes CASSQDSAGVYEQYF.

The rearrangement links TRBV11-1 to TRBJ1-2; D is undetermined. V was shortened by 5 bases and J by 2 bases, with 12 bases between the two germline ends. The length of the CDR3 is 14 residues. Germline V lookup: CDR1 SGHAT, CDR2 FQDESV (reference sequence). CDR3: CASSPTGLNYGYTF. CDR3 nucleotides: TGTGCCAGCAGCCCGACGGGATTAAACTATGGCTACACCTTC.

For this clone: A read error is possible here, since a much larger clone lies one base away. Other DNA sequences within the sample encode an identical CDR3. The chain has TRBV7-3 and TRBJ2-2, with a tentative D call TRBD2 (5 bases). Germline CDR1 reads SGHTA; CDR2 reads FQGTGA. The CDR3 totals 13 residues. CDR3 sequence reads: CASSQLNTGELFF. The CDR3 DNA sequence: TGTGCCAGCAGCCAATTGAACACCGGGGAGCTATTTTTT. Drawing the rest from reference TRBV7-3 and TRBJ2-2, the complete variable domain is GAGVSQTPSNKVTEKGKYVELRCDPISGHTALYWYRQSLGQGPEFLIYFQGTGAADDSGLPNDRFFAVRPEGSVSTLKIQRTERGDSAVYLCASSQLNTGELFFGEGSRLTVL.

This clone was found a few times. In DNA form, the CDR3 reads TGTGCCAGCAGCCGGACAGGGGATGTGTCTGGAAACACCATATATTTT. It codes for CASSRTGDVSGNTIYF. The chain has TRBV25-1 and TRBJ1-3; TRBD1 matches 9 bases. The germline CDR1 and CDR2 sequences are MGHDK and SYGVNS. The CDR3 loop spans 16 amino acids. Trimming at V came to 6 bases and at J to 1 base, leaving 7 bases not matched to a gene.

This chain joins TRBV6-2 or TRBV6-3 and TRBJ2-3; a weak D match, TRBD1 (6 bases). V was clipped by 0 bases and J by 2 bases, with 12 bases between them. The length of the CDR3 is 16 residues. In germline, CDR1 is MNHEY, CDR2 SVGEGT. In DNA, the CDR3 is TGTGCCAGCAGTTACTCACGGGACAAACCCACAGATACGCAGTATTTT. This translates into CASSYSRDKPTDTQYF.

The genes are TRBV10-3 and TRBJ2-5, with D unclear. The length of the CDR3 is 14 residues. Germline lookup yields CDR1 ENHRY and CDR2 SYGVKD. Trimming stripped 3 bases from V and 2 bases from J, with 10 bases between. The CDR3 DNA is TGTGCCATCAGTGATCACAGTCGACAAGAGACCCAGTACTTC. Protein sequence: CAISDHSRQETQYF.

The genes are TRBV2 and TRBJ1-5; no reliable D call. This CDR3 region has 13 residues. V gave up 8 bases and J gave up 3 bases, with 11 bases separating them. Looked up from germline, CDR1 is SNHLY and CDR2 is FYNNEI. The CDR3 sequence: CASDEGLNQPQHF. DNA of the CDR3: TGTGCCAGCGATGAAGGGCTCAATCAGCCCCAGCATTTT.

This clone came up a few times. The chain carries TRBV7-2 and TRBJ2-2; 13 bases are a match to TRBD2. With V trimmed by 2 bases and J by 4 bases, 1 base remained unmatched. CDR3 length equals 16 residues. The germline V gene has CDR1 SGHTA and CDR2 FQGNSA. Written as DNA, the CDR3 is TGTGCCAGCAGCTTAACTAGCGGGAGGGGCACCGGGGAGCTGTTTTTT. This sequence encodes CASSLTSGRGTGELFF.

This clone was seen only a few times. This chain links TRBV7-9 with TRBJ2-6; 8 bases match TRBD1. The CDR3 contains 16 residues. Germline V gene sequence: CDR1 SEHNR, CDR2 FQNEAQ (reference sequence). V dropped 6 bases and J dropped 0; count of bases not matched to a gene: 4. The CDR3 nucleotides read TGTGCCAGCAGTCGGACAGGGTTCTCTGGGGCCAACGTCCTGACTTTC. As protein: CASSRTGFSGANVLTF.

This clone came up many times. The chain is built from TRBV11-3 and TRBJ2-2, with 7 bases identical to TRBD2. Trimming removed 1 base from V and 5 bases from J; junction bases left unmatched: 4. This CDR3 has 15 residues. Germline CDR1 and CDR2: SGHNT and YENEEA. CDR3 sequence reads: CASSLVQGGTGELFF. The CDR3 region has the DNA TGTGCCAGCAGCTTAGTCCAGGGAGGGACCGGGGAGCTGTTTTTT.

A few counts support this clone. The rearrangement uses TRBV2 and TRBJ2-7, with 9 bases aligning to TRBD1. Germline CDR1 reads SNHLY; CDR2 reads FYNNEI. The CDR3 length is 14 residues. V dropped 5 bases and J dropped 1; count of bases not matched to a gene: 3. The CDR3 sequence is CASSTGTGSYEQYF. Here the CDR3 DNA reads TGTGCCAGCAGTACCGGGACAGGGTCCTACGAGCAGTACTTC.

The chain's CDR3 is CASSIGGGAGGYTF. Written as DNA, the CDR3 is TGTGCCAGTAGTATAGGAGGAGGGGCCGGCGGCTACACCTTC. The rearrangement links TRBV19 to TRBJ1-2, with D perhaps TRBD1 (5 bases). Germline V CDR1 and CDR2: LNHDA, SQIVND (reference sequence). V was clipped by 1 base and J by 8 bases, with 14 bases between them. The CDR3 extends over 14 amino acids.

The chain recombines TRBV2 with TRBJ1-2; D gene uncertain. The germline CDR1 and CDR2 sequences are SNHLY and FYNNEI. The length of the CDR3 is 12 residues. Trimming removed 4 bases at V and 4 bases at J, with 7 bases between. In DNA form, the CDR3 reads TGTGCCAGCAGTGCCGAGTCCTATGGCTACACCTTC. It is translated as CASSAESYGYTF. The full variable domain, completed using reference TRBV2 and TRBJ1-2, is EPEVTQTPSHQVTQMGQEVILRCVPISNHLYFYWYRQILGQKVEFLVSFYNNEISEKSEIFDDQFSVERPDGSNFTLKIRSTKLEDSAMYFCASSAESYGYTFGSGTRLTVV.

V and J are TRBV7-2 and TRBJ1-5; D ambiguous. The CDR3 has 13 amino acids. Germline CDR1 SGHTA, CDR2 FQGNSA. Trimming removed 2 bases from V and 3 bases from J, with 5 bases in between. For the CDR3, the DNA is TGTGCCAGCAGCTTACAGGACAATCAGCCCCAGCATTTT. Its translation is CASSLQDNQPQHF.

This chain links TRBV5-4 with TRBJ1-4; TRBD1 aligns across 8 bases. The CDR3 extends over 16 amino acids. From germline, CDR1 is SGHNT and CDR2 YYREEE (reference sequence). V trimming: 4 bases; J trimming: 0 bases; junction bases outside the gene matches: 5. The CDR3: CASSKEQGATNEKLFF. The CDR3 region has the DNA TGTGCCAGCAGCAAAGAACAGGGGGCAACTAATGAAAAACTGTTTTTT.

The V and J genes are TRBV11-3 and TRBJ2-7; 14 bases are shared with TRBD2. The germline CDR1 and CDR2 sequences are SGHNT and YENEEA. The CDR3 has 18 residues. J gave up 3 bases and V 5 bases, and 12 bases lay outside the gene matches. CDR3 coding DNA: TGTGCCAGCAGCCGGGGACTAGCGGGAGCCGCGTTTTTCTACGAGCAGTACTTC. As protein: CASSRGLAGAAFFYEQYF.

The V gene is TRBV3-1 (or the pseudogene TRBV3-2), the J gene TRBJ1-3; tentatively, D is TRBD1 (5 bases). V shed 2 bases and J shed 3 bases, with 17 bases lying between them. CDR1 LGHDT and CDR2 YNNKEL come from the germline V gene (reference sequence). This CDR3 is 17 amino acids long. For the CDR3, the DNA is TGTGCCAGCAGCCAAACTCCGGGAGGGGAGGGTGGAAACACCATATATTTT. Translating gives CASSQTPGGEGGNTIYF.